This TCR beta chain was captured by sequencing in a study of blood T cell repertoires in COVID-19. Measured with immunoSEQ multiplex PCR; TCRdb has only the in-frame clones, and not every one. The sample has under 400,000 clones, more than 70% seen once. The CDR3 covers 13 residues. With 5 bases removed from V and 8 bases from J, the gap between germline ends came to 15 bases. Per germline, CDR1 LNHDA and CDR2 SQIVND (reference sequence). Sequencing was carried out using peripheral blood. The genes are TRBV19 and TRBJ1-2; possibly TRBD1 for D (5 bases). This sequence was found in a woman aged 60-75 years with COVID-19, enrolled during active disease. The CDR3 bases are TGTGCCAGTAGTCGGGCGGGGGTCAGCGGCTACACCTTC. It is translated as CASSRAGVSGYTF.